This TCR beta chain was obtained from a study of early T cells in non-severe SARS-CoV-2 infection. Study-wide background: The input, bulk RNA from unsorted whole blood, was sequenced, and chains were unpaired. Study-wide points: VDJdb matching favored anti-spike CD8 responses, missing private and CD4 specificities.

This clonotype appeared once. Its antigen is unidentified. With a much larger clone just one base away, this may be a read error. Unique molecular identifiers were added to individual cDNA molecules. A single record per CDR3 protein comes from TCRdb applying MiXCR to the 5' RACE reads. This table has fewer than 55,000 distinct CDR3 sequences, around 10% appearing once. The CDR3 loop spans 14 amino acids. From germline, CDR1 is GTSNPN and CDR2 SVGIG (reference sequence). Between the trimmed V and J ends, which lost 6 bases and 7 bases, there was a span of 18 bases. The sample taken for sequencing was whole blood. This receptor was obtained from an adult who was a healthcare worker with PCR-confirmed SARS-CoV-2 infection or an uninfected control (not recorded which). J is TRBJ1-4 and V is TRBV30; tentatively, D is TRBD1 (5 bases). CDR3 protein: CACTSGTLGEKLFF. CDR3 DNA: TGTGCCTGTACCTCCGGGACCTTGGGTGAAAAACTGTTTTTT.